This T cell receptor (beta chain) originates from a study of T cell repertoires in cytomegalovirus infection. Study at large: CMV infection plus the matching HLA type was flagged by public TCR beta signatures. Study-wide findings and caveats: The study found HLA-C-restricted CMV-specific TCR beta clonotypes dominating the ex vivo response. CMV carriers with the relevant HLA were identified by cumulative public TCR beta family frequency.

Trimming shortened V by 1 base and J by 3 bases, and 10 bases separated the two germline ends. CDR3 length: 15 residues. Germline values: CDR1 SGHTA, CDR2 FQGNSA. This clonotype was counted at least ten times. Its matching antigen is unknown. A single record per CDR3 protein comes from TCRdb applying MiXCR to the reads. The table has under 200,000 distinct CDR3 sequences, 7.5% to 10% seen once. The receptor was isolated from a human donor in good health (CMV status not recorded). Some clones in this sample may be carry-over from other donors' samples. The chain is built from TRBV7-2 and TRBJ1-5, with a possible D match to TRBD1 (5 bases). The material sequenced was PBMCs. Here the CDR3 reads CASSLVGAPNQPQHF. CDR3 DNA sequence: TGTGCCAGCAGCTTAGTAGGGGCACCCAATCAGCCCCAGCATTTT.